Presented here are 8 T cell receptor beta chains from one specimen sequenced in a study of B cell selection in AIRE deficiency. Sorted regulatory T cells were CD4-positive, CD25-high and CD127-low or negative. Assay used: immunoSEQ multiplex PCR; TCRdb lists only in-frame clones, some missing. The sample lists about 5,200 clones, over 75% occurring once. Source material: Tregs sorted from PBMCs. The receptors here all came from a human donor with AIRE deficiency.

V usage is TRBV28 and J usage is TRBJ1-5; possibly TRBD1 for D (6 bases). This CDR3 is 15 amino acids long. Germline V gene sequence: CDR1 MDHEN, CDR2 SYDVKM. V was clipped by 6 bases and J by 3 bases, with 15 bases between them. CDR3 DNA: TGTGCCAGCAGCCGCAACAGGGTTTACAATCAGCCCCAGCATTTT. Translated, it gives CASSRNRVYNQPQHF.

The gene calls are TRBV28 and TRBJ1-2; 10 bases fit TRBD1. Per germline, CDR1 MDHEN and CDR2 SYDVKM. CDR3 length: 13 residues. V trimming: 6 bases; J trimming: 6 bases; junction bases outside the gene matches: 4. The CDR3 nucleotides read TGTGCCAGCAGGACAGGGGGCAGGCATGGCTACACCTTC. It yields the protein CASRTGGRHGYTF.

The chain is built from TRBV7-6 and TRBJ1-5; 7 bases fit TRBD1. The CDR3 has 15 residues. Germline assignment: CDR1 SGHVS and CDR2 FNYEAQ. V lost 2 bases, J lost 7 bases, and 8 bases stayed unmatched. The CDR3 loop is CASSLRGGRGQPQHF. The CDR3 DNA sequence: TGTGCCAGCAGCTTAAGGGGGGGCAGGGGGCAGCCCCAGCATTTT.

CDR3 sequence (DNA): TGTGCCAGTAGAAAACCTGGAGTGGGCACTGAAGCTTTCTTT. Its protein is CASRKPGVGTEAFF. This sequence joins TRBV19 and TRBJ1-1; D uncertain. Per germline, CDR1 LNHDA and CDR2 SQIVND (reference sequence). The CDR3 is 14 amino acids. V lost 6 bases, J lost 4 bases, and 15 bases lay in between.

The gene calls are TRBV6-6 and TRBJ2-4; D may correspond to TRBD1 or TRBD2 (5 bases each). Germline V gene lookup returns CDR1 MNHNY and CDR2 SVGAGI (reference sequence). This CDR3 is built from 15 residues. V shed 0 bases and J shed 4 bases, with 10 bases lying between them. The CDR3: CASSYSLAGKNIQYF. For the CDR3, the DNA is TGTGCCAGCAGTTACTCTCTAGCAGGGAAAAACATTCAGTACTTC.

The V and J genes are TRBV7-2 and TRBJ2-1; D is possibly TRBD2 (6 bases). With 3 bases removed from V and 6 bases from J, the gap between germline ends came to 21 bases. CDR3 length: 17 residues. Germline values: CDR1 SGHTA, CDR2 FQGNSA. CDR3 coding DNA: TGTGCCAGCAGCTTTAGATCGTGGGCTAGCGAAGTCAATGAGCAGTTCTTC. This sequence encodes CASSFRSWASEVNEQFF.

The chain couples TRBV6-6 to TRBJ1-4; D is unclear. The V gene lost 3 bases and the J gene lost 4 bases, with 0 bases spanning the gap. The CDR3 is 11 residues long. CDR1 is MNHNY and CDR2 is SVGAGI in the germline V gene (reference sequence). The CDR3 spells CASSYNEKLFF. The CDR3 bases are TGTGCCAGCAGTTATAATGAAAAACTGTTTTTT.

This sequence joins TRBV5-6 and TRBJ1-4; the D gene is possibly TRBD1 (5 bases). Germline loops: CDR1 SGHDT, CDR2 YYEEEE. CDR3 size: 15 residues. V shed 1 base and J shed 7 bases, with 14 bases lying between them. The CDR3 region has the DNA TGTGCCAGCAGCTTGATTGGGAACAGGAGTGAAAAACTGTTTTTT. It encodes CASSLIGNRSEKLFF.